This TCR beta chain was identified in a study of early T cells in non-severe SARS-CoV-2 infection (dated by TCRdb to the early 2020s). For context, the study as a whole: TCR sequencing used bulk RNA from unsorted whole blood, so alpha and beta chains could not be paired.

This was a case-control study nested in a cohort of healthcare workers in London, UK, who had nasopharyngeal swab PCR tests and blood samples taken every week. Between 23 and 31 March 2020, the week of the UK lockdown, healthcare workers were enrolled and then followed up weekly for as long as 16 weeks. Points the paper makes about the study in general: VDJdb matching was skewed toward anti-spike CD8 responses and likely underestimated virus-specific expansions, missing private and CD4 specificities.

A word on this clonotype: The clone's antigen remains unknown. No clone much larger than this one lies a single base away; base qualities are absent.

Libraries came from 5' RACE. Data came from a NextSeq 500. In the TCR library protocol, unique molecular identifiers were attached to individual cDNA molecules to correct for PCR bias and sequencing error. Both TCR alpha and beta chains were sequenced, and tight co-correlation was observed between alpha and beta sequence abundances in each sample. The authors' analysis ran thus. V gene, J gene and CDR3 annotation of TCR sequences was performed with Decombinator V4. Expanded TCRs were defined as changing significantly between any two time points under a Poisson model with p below 0.0001. TCR abundances were normalised to the total number of TCRs sequenced in each sample and reported as counts per million. TRAV1-2 paired with TRAJ12, TRAJ20 or TRAJ33 defined MAIT TCRs, while TRAV10 paired with TRAJ18 defined iNKT TCRs. A search of VDJdb, accessed on 1 November 2021, was run for TCRs annotated to CMV, EBV and SARS-CoV-2, with TCRs annotated for multiple antigens excluded. TCRdb trimmed public reads at Q25 via fastp, called clones via MiXCR and kept in-frame beta chains. CDR3 protein sequences are deduplicated, and each keeps its most common genes and DNA. It is TCRdb's table, rather than the study itself, that gives the V and J calls and clone size. For this sample there are tens of thousands of distinct CDR3 sequences; around 14% appear just once. 8% to 10% of the sample is in the top ten clones.

CDR3 length: 15 amino acids, cysteine to phenylalanine. Only CDR3 DNA is held: 45 bases, read in frame from base 1. Via the germline V gene, CDR1 is WSHSY and CDR2 SAAADI. V ends up 1 base short and J 4 bases short, with an unmatched junction base count of 2. The sequence links TRBV10-2 to TRBJ2-7; a stretch of 12 junction bases matches TRBD1. This clonotype originated in an adult who was a healthcare worker with PCR-confirmed SARS-CoV-2 infection or an uninfected control (not recorded which). The sample taken for sequencing was whole blood. The CDR3 protein sequence reads: CASSEWGQGAYEQYF. The DNA reads as follows: TGCGCCAGCAGTGAGTGGGGACAGGGGGCATACGAGCAGTACTTC.